This passage covers 5 T cell receptor beta chains from one sample sequenced in a study of T cells after yellow fever vaccination. One entry per CDR3 protein results from TCRdb running MiXCR on the 5' RACE reads. Of 70,000 or so distinct CDR3 sequences in the sample, around 6.2% were seen once. The sequences come from CD4+ T cells sorted from PBMCs, collected less than 16 days after the first yellow fever vaccination. These receptor sequences come from a man between 18 and 29 years old who received the YFV17D yellow fever vaccine.

This clonotype was seen ten or more times. The CDR3 sequence is CASSPTRADTQYF. The CDR3 nucleotides are TGTGCCAGCAGCCCGACTAGAGCAGATACGCAGTATTTT. V gene TRBV7-6 combines with J gene TRBJ2-3, with D perhaps matching TRBD2 (6 bases). The CDR3 spans 13 residues. Germline CDR1 is SGHVS and CDR2 is FNYEAQ. Trimming removed 5 bases from V and 4 bases from J, with 10 bases in between.

This clonotype was seen at least ten times. This sequence joins TRBV6-2 or TRBV6-3 and TRBJ2-7, with D maybe TRBD2 (6 bases). V dropped 6 bases and J dropped 10 bases, with 25 bases sitting between them. The length of the CDR3 is 15 residues. Germline V gives CDR1 MNHEY, CDR2 SVGEGT. In DNA, the CDR3 is TGTGCCAGCAGGGACAACCGCCGGGGGACTCTCCATCAGTACTTC. It is translated as CASRDNRRGTLHQYF.

In its sample, this clonotype was seen many times. DNA of the CDR3: TGCAGTGCTAGGAGCGGGACAGACACTGAAGCTTTCTTT. Translating gives CSARSGTDTEAFF. The rearrangement links TRBV20-1 to TRBJ1-1; TRBD1 matches 7 bases. V dropped 3 bases and J dropped 3; count of bases not matched to a gene: 4. The CDR3 covers 13 residues. Germline-derived CDR1 and CDR2 are DFQATT and SNEGSKA (reference sequence).

This clonotype was detected ten times or more. The chain couples TRBV6-5 to TRBJ2-7; 7 bases fit TRBD1. J lost 3 bases, V lost 5 bases, and 4 bases had no gene match. The CDR3 is 13 amino acids. In germline, CDR1 is MNHEY, CDR2 SVGAGI. CDR3 coding DNA: TGTGCCAGCAGTACTGGGACAGTCTACGAGCAGTACTTC. It codes for CASSTGTVYEQYF.

This clonotype was counted at least ten times. The chain joins TRBV6-5 to TRBJ1-6, with 10 nucleotides matching TRBD1. The germline CDR1 and CDR2 sequences are MNHEY and SVGAGI. The V gene end was trimmed by 0 bases and the J gene end by 8 bases; junction bases not matched to a gene: 7. The length of the CDR3 is 17 residues. The CDR3 loop is CASSYSLDRGYYSPLHF. The CDR3, as DNA: TGTGCCAGCAGTTACTCCCTGGACAGGGGGTATTATTCACCCCTCCACTTT.